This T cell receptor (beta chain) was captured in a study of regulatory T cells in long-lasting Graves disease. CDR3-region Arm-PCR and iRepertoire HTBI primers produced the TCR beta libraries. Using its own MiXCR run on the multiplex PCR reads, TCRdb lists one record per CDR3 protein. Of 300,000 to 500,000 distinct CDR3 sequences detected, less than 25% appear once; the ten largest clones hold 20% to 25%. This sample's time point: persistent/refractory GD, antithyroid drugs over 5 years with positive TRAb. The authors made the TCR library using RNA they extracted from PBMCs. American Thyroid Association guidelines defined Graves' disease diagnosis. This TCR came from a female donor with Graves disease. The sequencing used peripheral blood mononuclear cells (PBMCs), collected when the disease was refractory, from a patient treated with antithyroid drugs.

CDR3 DNA sequence: TGCAGTGCTAGACTCCGTCTAGGGACAGGGCACTACGAGCAGTACTTC. It specifies CSARLRLGTGHYEQYF. This chain links TRBV20-1 with TRBJ2-7; 9 nucleotides line up with TRBD1. The CDR3 totals 16 residues. The ends lost 2 bases at V and 3 bases at J; junction bases unmatched: 11. The germline CDR1 and CDR2 sequences are DFQATT and SNEGSKA (reference sequence).